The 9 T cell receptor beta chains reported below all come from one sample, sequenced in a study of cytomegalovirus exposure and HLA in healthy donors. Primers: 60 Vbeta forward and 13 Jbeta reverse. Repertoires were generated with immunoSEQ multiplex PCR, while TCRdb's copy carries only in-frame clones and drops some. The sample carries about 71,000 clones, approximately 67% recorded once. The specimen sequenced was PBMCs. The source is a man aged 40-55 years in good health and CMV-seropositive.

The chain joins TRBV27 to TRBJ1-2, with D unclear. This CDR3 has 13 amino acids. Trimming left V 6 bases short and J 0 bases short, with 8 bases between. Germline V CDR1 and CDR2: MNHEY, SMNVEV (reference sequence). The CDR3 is CASRAEANYGYTF. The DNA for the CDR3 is TGTGCCAGCAGAGCGGAAGCTAACTATGGCTACACCTTC.

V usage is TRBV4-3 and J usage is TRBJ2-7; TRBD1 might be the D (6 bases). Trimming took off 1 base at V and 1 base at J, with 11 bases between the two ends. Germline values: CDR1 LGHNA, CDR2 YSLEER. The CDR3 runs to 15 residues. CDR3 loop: CASSQGTVLSYEQYF. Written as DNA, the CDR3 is TGCGCCAGCAGCCAAGGGACAGTTCTATCCTACGAGCAGTACTTC.

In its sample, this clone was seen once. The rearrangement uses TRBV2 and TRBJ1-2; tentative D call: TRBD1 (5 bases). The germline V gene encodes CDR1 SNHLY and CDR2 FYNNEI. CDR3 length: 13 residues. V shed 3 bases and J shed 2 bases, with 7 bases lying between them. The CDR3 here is CASSEGPNYGYTF. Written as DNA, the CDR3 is TGTGCCAGCAGTGAGGGGCCCAACTATGGCTACACCTTC.

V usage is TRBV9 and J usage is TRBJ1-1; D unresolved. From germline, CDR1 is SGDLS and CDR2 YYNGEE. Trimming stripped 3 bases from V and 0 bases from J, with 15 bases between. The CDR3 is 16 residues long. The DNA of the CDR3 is TGTGCCAGCAGCGCTCCCTCCGGGAACCTGAACACTGAAGCTTTCTTT. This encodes CASSAPSGNLNTEAFF.

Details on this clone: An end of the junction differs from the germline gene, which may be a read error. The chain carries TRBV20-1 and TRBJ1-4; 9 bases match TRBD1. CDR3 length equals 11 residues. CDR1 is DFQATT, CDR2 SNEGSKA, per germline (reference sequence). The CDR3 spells CSANAGTGRAF. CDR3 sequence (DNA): TGCAGTGCCAACGCCGGGACAGGGAGGGCATTT.

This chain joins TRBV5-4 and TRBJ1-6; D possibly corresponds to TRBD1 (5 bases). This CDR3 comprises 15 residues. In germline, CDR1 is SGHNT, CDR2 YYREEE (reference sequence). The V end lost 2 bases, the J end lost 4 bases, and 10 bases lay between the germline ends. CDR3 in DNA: TGTGCCAGCAGCTTAAACCAGGGTTATAATTCACCCCTCCACTTT. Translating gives CASSLNQGYNSPLHF.

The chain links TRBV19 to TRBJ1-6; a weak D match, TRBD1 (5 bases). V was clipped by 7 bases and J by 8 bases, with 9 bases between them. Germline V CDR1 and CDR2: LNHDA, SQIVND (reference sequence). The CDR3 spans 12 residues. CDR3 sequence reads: CASKEGYSPLHF. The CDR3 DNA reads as TGTGCCAGTAAGGAGGGGTATTCACCCCTCCACTTT.

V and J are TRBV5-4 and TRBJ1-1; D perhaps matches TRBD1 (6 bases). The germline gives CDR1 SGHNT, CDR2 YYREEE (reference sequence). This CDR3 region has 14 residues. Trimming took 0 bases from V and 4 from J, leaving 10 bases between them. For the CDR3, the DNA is TGTGCCAGCAGCTTGGCCGGGGGGGCCACTGAAGCTTTCTTT. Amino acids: CASSLAGGATEAFF.

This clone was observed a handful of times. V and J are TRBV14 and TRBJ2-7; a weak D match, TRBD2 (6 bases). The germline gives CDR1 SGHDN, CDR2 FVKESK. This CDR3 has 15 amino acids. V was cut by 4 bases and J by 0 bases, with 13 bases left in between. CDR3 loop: CASSPEGLSSYEQYF. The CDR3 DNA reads TGTGCCAGCAGCCCCGAGGGACTGAGCTCCTACGAGCAGTACTTC.